The T cell receptor (beta chain) under discussion was sequenced for a study of cytomegalovirus exposure and HLA in healthy donors. Germline CDR1 is KGHSH and CDR2 is LQKENI. V dropped 3 bases and J dropped 4 bases, with 21 bases sitting between them. CDR3 length equals 17 residues. Study-level findings and limits: In a later analysis, HLA-associated beta chains showed higher expansion and lower generation probabilities than comparable chains. Within the data, a cluster of highly shared sequence variants was likely a sequencing artifact.

To note about this clone: Antigen specificity is unknown.

With 60 Vbeta and 13 Jbeta primers, the PCR was carried out. Some clones are missing from TCRdb's copy, which holds only in-frame ones; the method was immunoSEQ multiplex PCR. Of about 140,000 clones in the sample, over 60% were seen once. Source material: PBMCs. The rearrangement links TRBV18 to TRBJ1-1, with D unclear. The clonotype was recovered from a man aged 40-50 years in good health and CMV-seronegative. CDR3 DNA sequence: TGTGCCAGCTCACCTCGTGGCCCCAACCCCCCAGGCACTGAAGCTTTCTTT. Protein: CASSPRGPNPPGTEAFF.